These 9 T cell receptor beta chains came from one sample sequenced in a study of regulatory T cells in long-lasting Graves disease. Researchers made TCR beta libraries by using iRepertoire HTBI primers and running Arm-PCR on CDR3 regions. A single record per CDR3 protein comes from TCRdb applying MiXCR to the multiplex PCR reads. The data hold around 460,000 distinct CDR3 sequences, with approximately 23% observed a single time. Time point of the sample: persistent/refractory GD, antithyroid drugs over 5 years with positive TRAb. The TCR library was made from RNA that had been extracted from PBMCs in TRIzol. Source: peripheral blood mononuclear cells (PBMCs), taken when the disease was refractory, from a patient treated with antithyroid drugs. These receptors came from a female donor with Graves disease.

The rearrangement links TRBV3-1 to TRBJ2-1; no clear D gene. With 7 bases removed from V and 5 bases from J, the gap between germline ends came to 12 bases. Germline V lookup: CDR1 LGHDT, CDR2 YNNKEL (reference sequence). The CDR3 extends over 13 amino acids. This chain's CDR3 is CASTERSDNEQFF. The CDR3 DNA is TGTGCCAGCACAGAGCGCAGCGACAATGAGCAGTTCTTC.

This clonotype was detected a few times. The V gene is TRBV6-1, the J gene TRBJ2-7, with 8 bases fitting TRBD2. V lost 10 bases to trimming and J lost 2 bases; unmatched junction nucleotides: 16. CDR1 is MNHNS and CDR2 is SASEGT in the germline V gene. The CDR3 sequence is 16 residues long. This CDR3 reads CATDTSALAETYEQYF. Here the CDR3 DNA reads TGTGCCACGGACACGTCGGCACTAGCGGAGACCTACGAGCAGTACTTC.

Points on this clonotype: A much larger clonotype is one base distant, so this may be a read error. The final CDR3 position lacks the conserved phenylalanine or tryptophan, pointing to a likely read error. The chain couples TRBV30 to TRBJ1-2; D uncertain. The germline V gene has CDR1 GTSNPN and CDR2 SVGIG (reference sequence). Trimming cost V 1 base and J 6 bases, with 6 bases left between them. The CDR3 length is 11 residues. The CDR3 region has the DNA TGTGCCTGGAGTGGAGGTGATGGCTACACCCTC. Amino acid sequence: CAWSGGDGYTL.

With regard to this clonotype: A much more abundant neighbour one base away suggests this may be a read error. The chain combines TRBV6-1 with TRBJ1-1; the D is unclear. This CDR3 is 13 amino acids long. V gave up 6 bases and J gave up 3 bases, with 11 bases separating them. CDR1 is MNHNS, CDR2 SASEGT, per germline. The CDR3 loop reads CASRFAEYTEAFF. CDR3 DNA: TGTGCCAGCAGATTTGCAGAGTACACTGAAGCTTTCTTT.

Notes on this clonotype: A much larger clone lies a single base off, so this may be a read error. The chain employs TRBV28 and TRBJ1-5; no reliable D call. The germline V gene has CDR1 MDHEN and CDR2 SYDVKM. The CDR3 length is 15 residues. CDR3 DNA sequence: TGTGCCAGCAGGTCCGGGGTAAATATTAATCAGTCCCAGCATTTT. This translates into CASRSGVNINQSQHF.

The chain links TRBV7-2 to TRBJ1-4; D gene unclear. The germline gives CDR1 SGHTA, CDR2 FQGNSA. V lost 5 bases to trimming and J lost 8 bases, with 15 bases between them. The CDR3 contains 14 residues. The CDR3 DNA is TGTGCCAGCAGCCCGGGAGGGAGTGGAGAAAAACTGTTTTTT. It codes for CASSPGGSGEKLFF.

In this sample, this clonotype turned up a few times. The CDR3 reads CSAKALTASMNTEAFF. The CDR3 DNA is TGCAGTGCTAAGGCTCTTACCGCAAGCATGAACACTGAAGCTTTCTTT. J is TRBJ1-1 and V is TRBV20-1; unclear D gene. Per the germline V gene, CDR1 is DFQATT and CDR2 is SNEGSKA (reference sequence). V dropped 4 bases and J dropped 0 bases, with 18 bases sitting between them. CDR3 size: 16 residues.

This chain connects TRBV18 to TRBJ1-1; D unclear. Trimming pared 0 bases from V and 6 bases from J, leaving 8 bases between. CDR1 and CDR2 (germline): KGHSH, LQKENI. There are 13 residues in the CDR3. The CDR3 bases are TGTGCCAGCTCACCACCGGGCAGAGCTGAAGCTTTCTTT. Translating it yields CASSPPGRAEAFF.

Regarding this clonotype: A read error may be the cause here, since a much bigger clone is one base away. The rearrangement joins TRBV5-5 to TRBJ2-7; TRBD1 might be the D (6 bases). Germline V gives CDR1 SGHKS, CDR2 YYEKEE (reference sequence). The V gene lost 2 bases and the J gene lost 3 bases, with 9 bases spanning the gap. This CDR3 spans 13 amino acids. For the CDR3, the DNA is TGTGCCAGCAGCTTCGGGACAAACTACGAGCAGTACTTC. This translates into CASSFGTNYEQYF.